This T cell receptor (beta chain) derives from a study of T cell repertoires in aging, cancer and after chemotherapy. General study results and limits: In healthy donors, age-related TCR diversity loss mainly reflected lost richness. Across the chemotherapy interval, each cancer cohort showed higher median generation probability, suggesting thymic rebound. Untreated cancer patients had significantly lower blood TCR diversity than age-matched healthy donors.

Within the sample, this clonotype is large. The antigen is unknown. Multiplex touch-down PCR with TRB-A/B primers amplified rearranged V-D-J TRB sequences. TCRdb independently ran MiXCR on the multiplex PCR reads; one entry per CDR3 protein. The data hold about 1,700 distinct CDR3 sequences, with approximately 32% observed a single time. Trimming left V 6 bases short and J 9 bases short, with 21 bases between. The CDR3 is 16 residues long. The germline V gene encodes CDR1 MNHEY and CDR2 SVGAGI. Peripheral blood genomic DNA, not sorted cells or RNA, was the template. J is TRBJ1-6 and V is TRBV6-5; D may be TRBD1 (6 bases). Sequenced material: blood. The sequence came from a human donor with a blood cancer. The CDR3 loop is CASSYRTGPISSPLHF. As DNA, the CDR3 is TGTGCCAGCAGCTATAGAACAGGGCCTATAAGTTCACCCCTCCACTTT.